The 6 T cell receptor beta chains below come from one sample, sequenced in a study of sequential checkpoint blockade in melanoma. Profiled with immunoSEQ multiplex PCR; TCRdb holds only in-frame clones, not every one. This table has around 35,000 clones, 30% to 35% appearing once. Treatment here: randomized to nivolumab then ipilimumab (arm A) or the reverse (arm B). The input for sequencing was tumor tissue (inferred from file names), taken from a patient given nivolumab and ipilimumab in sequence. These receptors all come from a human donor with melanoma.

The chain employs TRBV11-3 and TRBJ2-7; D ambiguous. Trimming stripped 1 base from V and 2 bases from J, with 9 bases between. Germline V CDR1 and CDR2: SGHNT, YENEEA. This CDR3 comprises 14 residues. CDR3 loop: CASSLGHQAYEQYF. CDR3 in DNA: TGTGCCAGCAGCTTAGGACACCAAGCCTACGAGCAGTACTTC.

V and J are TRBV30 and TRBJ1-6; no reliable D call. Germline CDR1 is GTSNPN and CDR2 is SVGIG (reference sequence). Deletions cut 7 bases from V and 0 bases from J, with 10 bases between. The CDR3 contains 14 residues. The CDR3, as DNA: TGTGCCTCGGGTCGGAGCTCCTATAATTCACCCCTCCACTTT. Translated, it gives CASGRSSYNSPLHF.

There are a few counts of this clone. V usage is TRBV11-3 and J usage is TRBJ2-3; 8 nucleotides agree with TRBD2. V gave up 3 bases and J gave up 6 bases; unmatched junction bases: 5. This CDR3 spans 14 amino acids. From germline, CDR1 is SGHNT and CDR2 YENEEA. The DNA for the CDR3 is TGTGCCAGCAGCTTGGGGACTAGTAGGGATACGCAGTATTTT. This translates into CASSLGTSRDTQYF.

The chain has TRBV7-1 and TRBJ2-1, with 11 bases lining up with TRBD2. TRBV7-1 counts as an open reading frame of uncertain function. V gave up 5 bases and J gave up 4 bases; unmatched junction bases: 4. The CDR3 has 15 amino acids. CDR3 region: CASSNGLAGYNEQFF. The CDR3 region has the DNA TGTGCCAGCAGCAATGGACTAGCGGGTTACAATGAGCAGTTCTTC.

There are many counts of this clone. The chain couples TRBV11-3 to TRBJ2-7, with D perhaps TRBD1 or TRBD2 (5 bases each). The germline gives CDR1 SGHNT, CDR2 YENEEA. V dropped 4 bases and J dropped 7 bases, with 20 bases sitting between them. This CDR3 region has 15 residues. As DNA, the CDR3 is TGTGCCAGCAGCTCTCCGGGACCAGCTTTTACGGAGCAGTACTTC. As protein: CASSSPGPAFTEQYF.

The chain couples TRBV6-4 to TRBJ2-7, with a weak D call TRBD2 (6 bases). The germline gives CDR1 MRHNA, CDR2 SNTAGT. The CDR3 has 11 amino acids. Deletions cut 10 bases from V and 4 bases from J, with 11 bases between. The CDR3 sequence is CATGTEYEQYF. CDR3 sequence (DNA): TGTGCCACCGGGACTGAATACGAGCAGTACTTC.